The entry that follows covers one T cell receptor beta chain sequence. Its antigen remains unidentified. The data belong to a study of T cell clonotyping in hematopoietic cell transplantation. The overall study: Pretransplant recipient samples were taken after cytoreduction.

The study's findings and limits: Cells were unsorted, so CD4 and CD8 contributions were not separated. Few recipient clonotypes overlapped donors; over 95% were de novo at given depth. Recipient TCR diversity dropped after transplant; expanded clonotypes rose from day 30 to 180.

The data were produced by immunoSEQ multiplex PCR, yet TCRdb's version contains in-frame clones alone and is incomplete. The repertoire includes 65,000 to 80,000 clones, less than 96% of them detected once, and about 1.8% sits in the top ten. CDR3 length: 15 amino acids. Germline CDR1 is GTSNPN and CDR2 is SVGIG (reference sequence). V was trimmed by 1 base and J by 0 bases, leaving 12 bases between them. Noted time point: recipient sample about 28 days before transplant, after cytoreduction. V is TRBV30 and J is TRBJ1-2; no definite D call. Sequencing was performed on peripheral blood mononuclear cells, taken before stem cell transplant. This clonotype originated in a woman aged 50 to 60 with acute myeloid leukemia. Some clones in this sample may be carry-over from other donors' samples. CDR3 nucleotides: TGTGCCTGGAGTGGACTGGACCGAACTAACTATGGCTACACCTTC. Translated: CAWSGLDRTNYGYTF.